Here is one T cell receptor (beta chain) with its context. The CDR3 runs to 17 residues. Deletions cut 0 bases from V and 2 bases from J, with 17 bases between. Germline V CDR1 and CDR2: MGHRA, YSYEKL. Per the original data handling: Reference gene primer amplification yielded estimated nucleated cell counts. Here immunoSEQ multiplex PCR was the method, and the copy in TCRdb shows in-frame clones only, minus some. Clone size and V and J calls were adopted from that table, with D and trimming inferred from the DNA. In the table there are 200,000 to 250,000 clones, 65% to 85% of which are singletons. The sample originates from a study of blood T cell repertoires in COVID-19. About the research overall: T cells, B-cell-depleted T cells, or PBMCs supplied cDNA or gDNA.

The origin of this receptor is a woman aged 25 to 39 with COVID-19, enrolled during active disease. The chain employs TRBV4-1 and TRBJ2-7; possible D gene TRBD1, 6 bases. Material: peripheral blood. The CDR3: CASSQDSAGAYTYEQYF. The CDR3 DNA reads TGCGCCAGCAGCCAAGATTCGGCAGGGGCCTATACCTACGAGCAGTACTTC.